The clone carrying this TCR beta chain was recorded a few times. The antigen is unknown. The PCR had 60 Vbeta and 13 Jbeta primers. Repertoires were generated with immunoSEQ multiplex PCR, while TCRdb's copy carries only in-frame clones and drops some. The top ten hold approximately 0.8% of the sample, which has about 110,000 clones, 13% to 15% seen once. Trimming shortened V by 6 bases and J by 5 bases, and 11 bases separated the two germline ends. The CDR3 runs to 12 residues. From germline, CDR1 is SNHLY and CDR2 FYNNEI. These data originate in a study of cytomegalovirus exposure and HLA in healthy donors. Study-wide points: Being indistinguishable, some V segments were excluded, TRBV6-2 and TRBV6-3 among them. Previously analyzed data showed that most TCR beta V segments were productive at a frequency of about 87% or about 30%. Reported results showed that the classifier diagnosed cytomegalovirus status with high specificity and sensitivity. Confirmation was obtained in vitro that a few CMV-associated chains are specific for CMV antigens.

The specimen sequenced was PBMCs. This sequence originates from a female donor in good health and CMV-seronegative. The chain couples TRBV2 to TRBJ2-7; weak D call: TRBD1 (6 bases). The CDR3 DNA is TGTGCCAGCAGACAGGGTCCGGACGAGCAGTACTTC. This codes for CASRQGPDEQYF. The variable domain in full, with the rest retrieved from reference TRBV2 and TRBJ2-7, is EPEVTQTPSHQVTQMGQEVILRCVPISNHLYFYWYRQILGQKVEFLVSFYNNEISEKSEIFDDQFSVERPDGSNFTLKIRSTKLEDSAMYFCASRQGPDEQYFGPGTRLTVT.